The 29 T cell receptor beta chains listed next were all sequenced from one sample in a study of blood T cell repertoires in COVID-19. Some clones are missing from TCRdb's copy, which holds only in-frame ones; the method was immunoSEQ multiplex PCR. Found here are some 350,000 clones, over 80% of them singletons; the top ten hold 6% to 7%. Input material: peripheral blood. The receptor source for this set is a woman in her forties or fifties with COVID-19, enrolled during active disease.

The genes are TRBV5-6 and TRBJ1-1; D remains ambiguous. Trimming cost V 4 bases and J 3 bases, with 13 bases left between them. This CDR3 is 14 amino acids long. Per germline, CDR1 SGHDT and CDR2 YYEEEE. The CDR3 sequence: CASSPYERDTEAFF. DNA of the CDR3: TGTGCCAGCAGCCCCTACGAAAGAGACACTGAAGCTTTCTTT.

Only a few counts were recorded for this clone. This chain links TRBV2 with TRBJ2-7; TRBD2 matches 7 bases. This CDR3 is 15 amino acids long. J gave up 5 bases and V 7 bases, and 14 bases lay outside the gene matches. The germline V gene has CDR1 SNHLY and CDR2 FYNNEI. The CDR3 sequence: CASTLEGTTNNEQYF. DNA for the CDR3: TGTGCCAGCACCTTAGAGGGGACTACAAACAACGAGCAGTACTTC.

The CDR3, as DNA: TGTGCCAGCAGCTTCCTGGGGGGGAGCCCGAACACTGAAGCTTTCTTT. As protein: CASSFLGGSPNTEAFF. The chain uses TRBV5-6 and TRBJ1-1; maybe TRBD1 (5 bases). Trimming cost V 2 bases and J 1 base, with 15 bases left between them. Germline CDR1 and CDR2: SGHDT and YYEEEE. This CDR3 has 16 amino acids. The full variable domain, with the rest looked up from reference TRBV5-6 and TRBJ1-1, is DAGVTQSPTHLIKTRGQQVTLRCSPKSGHDTVSWYQQALGQGPQFIFQYYEEEERQRGNFPDRFSGHQFPNYSSELNVNALLLGDSALYLCASSFLGGSPNTEAFFGQGTRLTVV.

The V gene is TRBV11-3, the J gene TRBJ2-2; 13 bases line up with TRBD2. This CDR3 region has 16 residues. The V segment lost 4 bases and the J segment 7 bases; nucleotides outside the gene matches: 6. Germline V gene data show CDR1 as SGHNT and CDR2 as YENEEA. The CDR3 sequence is CASSSGTSGIGGELFF. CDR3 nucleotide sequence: TGTGCCAGCAGCTCCGGGACTAGCGGGATAGGCGGGGAGCTGTTTTTT.

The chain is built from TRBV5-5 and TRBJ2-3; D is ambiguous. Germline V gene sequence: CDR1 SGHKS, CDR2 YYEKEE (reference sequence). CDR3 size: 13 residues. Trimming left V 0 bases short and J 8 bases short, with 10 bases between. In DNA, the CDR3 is TGTGCCAGCAGCTTGGTGGTTGAGGCTACGCAGTATTTT. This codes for CASSLVVEATQYF.

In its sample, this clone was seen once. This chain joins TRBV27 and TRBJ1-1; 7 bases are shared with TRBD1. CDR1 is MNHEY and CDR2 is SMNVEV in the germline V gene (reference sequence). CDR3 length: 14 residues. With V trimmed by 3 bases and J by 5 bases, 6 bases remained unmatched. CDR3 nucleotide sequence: TGTGCCAGCAGTTTGTCACAGGGGCGAACTGAAGCTTTCTTT. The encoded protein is CASSLSQGRTEAFF.

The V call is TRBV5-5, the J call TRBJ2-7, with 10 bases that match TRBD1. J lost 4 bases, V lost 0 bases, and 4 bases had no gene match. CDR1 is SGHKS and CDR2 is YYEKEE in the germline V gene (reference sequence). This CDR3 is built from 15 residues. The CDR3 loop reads CASSLAPGQGYEQYF. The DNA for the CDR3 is TGTGCCAGCAGCTTGGCACCGGGACAGGGGTACGAGCAGTACTTC.

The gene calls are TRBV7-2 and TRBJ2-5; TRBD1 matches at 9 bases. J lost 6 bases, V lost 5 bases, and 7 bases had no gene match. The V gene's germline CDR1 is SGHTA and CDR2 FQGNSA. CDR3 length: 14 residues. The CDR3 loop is CASSPEGTGKTQYF. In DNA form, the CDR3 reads TGTGCCAGCAGCCCCGAAGGGACAGGGAAGACCCAGTACTTC.

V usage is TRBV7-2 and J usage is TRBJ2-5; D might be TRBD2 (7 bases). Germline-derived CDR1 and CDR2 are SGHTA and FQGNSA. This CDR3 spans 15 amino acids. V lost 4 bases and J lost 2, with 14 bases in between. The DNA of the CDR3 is TGTGCCAGCAGCTCCCAGGGGCGGGGGCAAGAGACCCAGTACTTC. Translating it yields CASSSQGRGQETQYF.

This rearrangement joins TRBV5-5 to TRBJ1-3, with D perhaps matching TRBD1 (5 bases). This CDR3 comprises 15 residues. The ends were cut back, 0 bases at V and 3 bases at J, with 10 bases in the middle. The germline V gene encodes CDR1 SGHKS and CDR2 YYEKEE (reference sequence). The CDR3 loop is CASSLAGQGGNTIYF. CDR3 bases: TGTGCCAGCAGCTTGGCCGGGCAGGGTGGAAACACCATATATTTT.

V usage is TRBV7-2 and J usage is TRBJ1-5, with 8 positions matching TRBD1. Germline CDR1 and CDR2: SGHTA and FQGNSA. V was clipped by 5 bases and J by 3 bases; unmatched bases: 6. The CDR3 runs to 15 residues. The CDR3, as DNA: TGTGCCAGCAGCCCACAGGGGGGCCACAATCAGCCCCAGCATTTT. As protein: CASSPQGGHNQPQHF.

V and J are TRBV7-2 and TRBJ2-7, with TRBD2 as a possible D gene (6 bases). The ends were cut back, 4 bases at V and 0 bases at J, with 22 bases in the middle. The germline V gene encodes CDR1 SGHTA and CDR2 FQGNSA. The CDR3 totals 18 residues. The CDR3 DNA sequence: TGTGCCAGCAGCTCTACCTTTCCGACTAGTCCTAGCTCCTACGAGCAGTACTTC. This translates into CASSSTFPTSPSSYEQYF.

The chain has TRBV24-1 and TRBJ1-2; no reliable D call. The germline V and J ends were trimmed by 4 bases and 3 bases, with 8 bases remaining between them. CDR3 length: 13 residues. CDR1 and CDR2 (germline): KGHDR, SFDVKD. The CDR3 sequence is CATSDRSDYGYTF. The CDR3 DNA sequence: TGTGCCACCAGTGACAGGTCTGACTATGGCTACACCTTC.

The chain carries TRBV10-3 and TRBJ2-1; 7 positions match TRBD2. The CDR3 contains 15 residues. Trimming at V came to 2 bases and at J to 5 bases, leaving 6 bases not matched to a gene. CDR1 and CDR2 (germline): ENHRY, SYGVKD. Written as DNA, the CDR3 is TGTGCCATCAGTGAGGGGGGGACTACGAACAATGAGCAGTTCTTC. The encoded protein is CAISEGGTTNNEQFF.

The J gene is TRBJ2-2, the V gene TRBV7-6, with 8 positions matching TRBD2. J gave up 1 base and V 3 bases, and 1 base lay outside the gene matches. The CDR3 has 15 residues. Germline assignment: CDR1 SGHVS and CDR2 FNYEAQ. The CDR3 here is CASSFSGMNTGELFF. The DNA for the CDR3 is TGTGCCAGCAGCTTTAGCGGGATGAACACCGGGGAGCTGTTTTTT.

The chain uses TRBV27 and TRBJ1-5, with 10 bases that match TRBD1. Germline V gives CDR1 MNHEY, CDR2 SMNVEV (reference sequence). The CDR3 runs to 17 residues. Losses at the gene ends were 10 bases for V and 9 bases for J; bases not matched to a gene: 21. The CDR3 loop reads CATRRTGGYNEEAPQHF. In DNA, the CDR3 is TGTGCCACCAGGAGGACAGGGGGTTATAATGAGGAGGCGCCCCAGCATTTT.

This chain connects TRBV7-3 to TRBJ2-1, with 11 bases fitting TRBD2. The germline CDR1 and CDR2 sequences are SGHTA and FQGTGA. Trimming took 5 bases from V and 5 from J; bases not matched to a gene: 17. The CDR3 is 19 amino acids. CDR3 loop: CASSLGGSGRAGTNNEQFF. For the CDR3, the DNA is TGTGCCAGCAGCCTCGGGGGTAGCGGGAGGGCCGGTACTAACAATGAGCAGTTCTTC.

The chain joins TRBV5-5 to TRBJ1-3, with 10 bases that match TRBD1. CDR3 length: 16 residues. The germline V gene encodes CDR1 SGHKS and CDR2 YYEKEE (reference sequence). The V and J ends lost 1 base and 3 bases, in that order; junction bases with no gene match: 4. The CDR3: CASSLPWTGGGNTIYF. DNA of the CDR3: TGTGCCAGCAGCTTGCCGTGGACAGGGGGTGGAAACACCATATATTTT.

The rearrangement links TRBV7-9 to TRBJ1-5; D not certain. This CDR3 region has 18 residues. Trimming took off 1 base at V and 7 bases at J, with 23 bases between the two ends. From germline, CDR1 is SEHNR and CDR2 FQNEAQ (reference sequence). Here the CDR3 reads CASSLGAGGSSWSQPQHF. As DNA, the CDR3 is TGTGCCAGCAGCTTAGGGGCGGGCGGATCTAGTTGGTCACAGCCCCAGCATTTT. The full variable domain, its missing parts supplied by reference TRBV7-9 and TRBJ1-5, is DTGVSQNPRHKITKRGQNVTFRCDPISEHNRLYWYRQTLGQGPEFLTYFQNEAQLEKSRLLSDRFSAERPKGSFSTLEIQRTEQGDSAMYLCASSLGAGGSSWSQPQHFGDGTRLSIL.

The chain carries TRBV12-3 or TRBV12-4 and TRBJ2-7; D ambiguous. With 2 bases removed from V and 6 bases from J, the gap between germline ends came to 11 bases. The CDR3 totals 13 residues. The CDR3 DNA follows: TGTGCCAGCAGTTTAAAAGGAGTAGGCGAGCAGTACTTC. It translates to CASSLKGVGEQYF.

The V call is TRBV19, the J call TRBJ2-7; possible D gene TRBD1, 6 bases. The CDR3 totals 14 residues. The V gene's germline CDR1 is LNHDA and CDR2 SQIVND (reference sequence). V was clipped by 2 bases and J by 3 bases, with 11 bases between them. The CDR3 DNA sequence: TGTGCCAGTAGTATACAAGGACAGTTCTACGAGCAGTACTTC. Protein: CASSIQGQFYEQYF. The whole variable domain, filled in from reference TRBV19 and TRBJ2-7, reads DGGITQSPKYLFRKEGQNVTLSCEQNLNHDAMYWYRQDPGQGLRLIYYSQIVNDFQKGDIAEGYSVSREKKESFPLTVTSAQKNPTAFYLCASSIQGQFYEQYFGPGTRLTVT.

CDR3 loop: CASSAGGGGTEAFF. The CDR3 DNA follows: TGTGCCAGCAGCGCCGGAGGGGGGGGCACTGAAGCTTTCTTT. The chain is built from TRBV5-4 and TRBJ1-1, with TRBD1 as a possible D gene (6 bases). In germline, CDR1 is SGHNT, CDR2 YYREEE (reference sequence). This CDR3 is built from 14 residues. V lost 4 bases and J lost 4, with 14 bases in between.

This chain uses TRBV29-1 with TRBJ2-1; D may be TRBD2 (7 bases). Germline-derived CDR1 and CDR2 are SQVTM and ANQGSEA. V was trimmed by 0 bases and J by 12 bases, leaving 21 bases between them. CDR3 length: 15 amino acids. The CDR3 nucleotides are TGCAGCGTTGAAGATCGAGGGGGAGGGCCCTCTTGGCAGTTCTTC. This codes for CSVEDRGGGPSWQFF.

The CDR3 sequence: CASSQDRNPGAFF. In DNA form, the CDR3 reads TGTGCCAGCAGCCAAGATAGGAACCCCGGGGCTTTCTTT. The J gene is TRBJ1-1, the V gene TRBV3-1 (or the pseudogene TRBV3-2); D gene ambiguous. Trimming stripped 0 bases from V and 11 bases from J, with 13 bases between. Per the germline V gene, CDR1 is LGHDT and CDR2 is YNNKEL (reference sequence). This CDR3 comprises 13 residues.

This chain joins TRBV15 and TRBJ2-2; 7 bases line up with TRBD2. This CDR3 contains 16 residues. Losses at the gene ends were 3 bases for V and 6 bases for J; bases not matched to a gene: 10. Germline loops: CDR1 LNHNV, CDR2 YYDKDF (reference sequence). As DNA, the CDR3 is TGTGCCACCAGCAGTCGAAGCGGGAACGTTCCCGGGGAGCTGTTTTTT. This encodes CATSSRSGNVPGELFF.

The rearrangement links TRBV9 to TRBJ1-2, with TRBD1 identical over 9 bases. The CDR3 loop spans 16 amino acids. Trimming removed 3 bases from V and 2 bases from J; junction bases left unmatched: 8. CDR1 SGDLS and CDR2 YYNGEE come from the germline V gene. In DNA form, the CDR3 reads TGTGCCAGCAGCGAAATCGGGGGACAGGGAAACTATGGCTACACCTTC. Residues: CASSEIGGQGNYGYTF. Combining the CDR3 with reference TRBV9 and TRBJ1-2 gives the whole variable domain DSGVTQTPKHLITATGQRVTLRCSPRSGDLSVYWYQQSLDQGLQFLIQYYNGEERAKGNILERFSAQQFPDLHSELNLSSLELGDSALYFCASSEIGGQGNYGYTFGSGTRLTVV.

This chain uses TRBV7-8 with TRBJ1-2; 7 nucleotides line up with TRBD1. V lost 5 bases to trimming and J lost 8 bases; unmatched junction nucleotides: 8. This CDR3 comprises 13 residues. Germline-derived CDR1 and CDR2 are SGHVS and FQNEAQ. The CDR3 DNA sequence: TGTGCCAGCAGCCCGCAGGGGGGCCTGGGCTACACCTTC. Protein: CASSPQGGLGYTF.

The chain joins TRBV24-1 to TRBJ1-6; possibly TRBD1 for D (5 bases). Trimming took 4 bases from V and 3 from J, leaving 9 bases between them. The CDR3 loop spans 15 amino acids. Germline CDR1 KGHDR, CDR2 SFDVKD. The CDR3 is CATSDGTYYNSPLHF. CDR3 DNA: TGTGCCACCAGTGACGGGACTTACTATAATTCACCCCTCCACTTT.

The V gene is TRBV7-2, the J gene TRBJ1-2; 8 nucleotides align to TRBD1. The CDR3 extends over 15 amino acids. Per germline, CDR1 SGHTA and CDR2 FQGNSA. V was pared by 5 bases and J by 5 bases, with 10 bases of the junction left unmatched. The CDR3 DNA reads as TGTGCCAGCAGCCCGGACAGGGTACGGGGGTATGGCTACACCTTC. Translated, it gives CASSPDRVRGYGYTF.